The 17 T cell receptor beta chains below come from one sample, sequenced in a study of technical replicates of blood from several donors. The method was immunoSEQ multiplex PCR; TCRdb's version includes in-frame clones alone and lacks a portion of them. The table records 10,000 to 13,000 clones, about 95% of them present only once. The sequenced material came from PBMCs. Every receptor here comes from a human donor in good health.

The J gene is TRBJ1-4, the V gene TRBV5-1, with TRBD1 matching 9 bases. The germline CDR1 and CDR2 sequences are SGHRS and YFSETQ. The CDR3 totals 14 residues. V shed 4 bases and J 8 bases; nucleotides not matched to a gene: 6. The CDR3 DNA reads TGCGCCAGCAGCCCGGGACAGGGTTGGGAAAAACTGTTTTTT. Encoded protein: CASSPGQGWEKLFF.

The chain couples TRBV6-5 to TRBJ2-3, with D tentatively TRBD2 (6 bases). CDR3 length: 12 amino acids. The germline V gene has CDR1 MNHEY and CDR2 SVGAGI. Trimming stripped 5 bases from V and 8 bases from J, with 11 bases between. The CDR3 protein is CASSDPGGTQYF. Written as DNA, the CDR3 is TGTGCCAGCAGTGACCCCGGGGGTACGCAGTATTTT.

This chain joins TRBV6-1 and TRBJ2-7, with D possibly TRBD1 on 6 matching bases. Trimming left V 2 bases short and J 4 bases short, with 9 bases between. CDR1 and CDR2 from the germline V gene are MNHNS and SASEGT. This CDR3 contains 13 residues. DNA of the CDR3: TGTGCCAGCAGTGAACACAGGGCGTACGAGCAGTACTTC. The encoded protein is CASSEHRAYEQYF.

This clone occurred once. This chain uses TRBV7-2 with TRBJ1-2; possibly TRBD1 for D (5 bases). This CDR3 has 13 residues. Germline CDR1 and CDR2: SGHTA and FQGNSA. V lost 1 base and J 5 bases, leaving 8 bases between the germline ends. The CDR3 nucleotides read TGTGCCAGCAGCTTAGGGGGGGTATATGGCTACACCTTC. This translates into CASSLGGVYGYTF.

This chain joins TRBV11-2 and TRBJ1-1; 8 nucleotides agree with TRBD1. Germline V gene lookup returns CDR1 SGHAT and CDR2 FQNNGV. V was pared by 5 bases and J by 7 bases, with 18 bases of the junction left unmatched. This CDR3 is 17 amino acids long. CDR3 sequence: CASSLSPSAGGAVEAFF. The CDR3 bases are TGTGCCAGCAGCCTATCGCCCTCCGCAGGGGGCGCGGTTGAAGCTTTCTTT.

This clone was recorded a few times. The V gene is TRBV6-4, the J gene TRBJ2-3, with TRBD2 identical over 10 bases. Germline lookup yields CDR1 MRHNA and CDR2 SNTAGT. V gave up 0 bases and J gave up 6 bases; unmatched junction bases: 0. The CDR3 is 14 amino acids. In DNA, the CDR3 is TGTGCCAGCAGTGACTCTAGCGGGAGGGATACGCAGTATTTT. Translating it yields CASSDSSGRDTQYF.

The chain couples TRBV6-5 to TRBJ1-5; D ambiguous. The CDR3 sequence is 13 residues long. Deletions cut 0 bases from V and 4 bases from J, with 4 bases between. Looked up from germline, CDR1 is MNHEY and CDR2 is SVGAGI. CDR3: CASSYSQNQPQHF. CDR3 nucleotides: TGTGCCAGCAGTTACTCGCAGAATCAGCCCCAGCATTTT.

The rearrangement links TRBV6-5 to TRBJ1-3; the D gene is possibly TRBD1 (6 bases). Trimming took off 0 bases at V and 4 bases at J, with 10 bases between the two ends. Germline assignment: CDR1 MNHEY and CDR2 SVGAGI. The CDR3 covers 15 residues. The CDR3 spells CASSYSQGSGNTIYF. In DNA form, the CDR3 reads TGTGCCAGCAGTTACTCGCAGGGGTCAGGAAACACCATATATTTT.

The V and J genes are TRBV7-9 and TRBJ1-1; D may be TRBD1 (5 bases). The CDR3 spans 15 residues. Trimming shortened V by 3 bases and J by 1 base, and 12 bases separated the two germline ends. Germline loops: CDR1 SEHNR, CDR2 FQNEAQ (reference sequence). The CDR3 DNA reads as TGTGCCAGCAGCTTCTCCGGGGGTGGGAACACTGAAGCTTTCTTT. This codes for CASSFSGGGNTEAFF.

The chain links TRBV5-3 to TRBJ2-5; perhaps TRBD2 as D (6 bases). TRBV5-3 is an ORF; its function is uncertain. Between the trimmed V and J ends, which lost 4 bases and 5 bases, there was a span of 21 bases. The CDR3 is 16 amino acids. CDR3 loop: CARSHTRTGDSETQYF. The CDR3 coding sequence is TGTGCCAGAAGCCACACAAGGACGGGGGATTCGGAGACCCAGTACTTC.

V gene TRBV19 combines with J gene TRBJ2-5; 7 bases fit TRBD2. The ends lost 3 bases at V and 0 bases at J; junction bases unmatched: 1. CDR3 size: 14 residues. In germline, CDR1 is LNHDA, CDR2 SQIVND (reference sequence). The CDR3 reads CASSIGTNQETQYF. CDR3 bases: TGTGCCAGTAGTATCGGGACTAACCAAGAGACCCAGTACTTC.

This clone has just one count. The chain joins TRBV11-2 to TRBJ2-5; the D gene is possibly TRBD2 (6 bases). V lost 5 bases to trimming and J lost 1 base, with 14 bases between them. The CDR3 consists of 15 residues. The germline CDR1 and CDR2 sequences are SGHAT and FQNNGV. CDR3 sequence (DNA): TGTGCCAGCAGCCTCGTTGGGGGGTCCCAAGAGACCCAGTACTTC. Its protein is CASSLVGGSQETQYF. Using reference TRBV11-2 and TRBJ2-5 for the parts outside the CDR3, the full variable domain is EAGVAQSPRYKIIEKRQSVAFWCNPISGHATLYWYQQILGQGPKLLIQFQNNGVVDDSQLPKDRFSAERLKGVDSTLKIQPAKLEDSAVYLCASSLVGGSQETQYFGPGTRLLVL.

The chain combines TRBV7-9 with TRBJ2-1; 10 nucleotides match TRBD2. The CDR3 consists of 18 residues. CDR1 and CDR2 from the germline V gene are SEHNR and FQNEAQ (reference sequence). After removal of 1 base from V and 0 bases from J, the junction contained 6 bases not matched to a gene. DNA for the CDR3: TGTGCCAGCAGCTTAGGGACACTAGCGGGAAGCTCCTACAATGAGCAGTTCTTC. It encodes CASSLGTLAGSSYNEQFF. Filled out from reference TRBV7-9 and TRBJ2-1, the complete variable domain reads DTGVSQNPRHKITKRGQNVTFRCDPISEHNRLYWYRQTLGQGPEFLTYFQNEAQLEKSRLLSDRFSAERPKGSFSTLEIQRTEQGDSAMYLCASSLGTLAGSSYNEQFFGPGTRLTVL.

This rearrangement joins TRBV5-4 to TRBJ1-2; 12 bases match TRBD1. The CDR3 spans 15 residues. Unmatched junction bases numbered 4, after V lost 0 bases and J lost 7 bases. The germline CDR1 and CDR2 sequences are SGHNT and YYREEE (reference sequence). The CDR3 sequence is CASSLGGQGAGGYTF. Written as DNA, the CDR3 is TGTGCCAGCAGCTTGGGGGGACAGGGGGCTGGTGGCTACACCTTC.

This CDR3 is CASSSEAGGLNEQFF. The CDR3, as DNA: TGTGCCAGCAGCTCTGAAGCGGGAGGTTTAAATGAGCAGTTCTTC. The V call is TRBV6-1, the J call TRBJ2-1; 9 positions agree with TRBD2. Trimming at V came to 6 bases and at J to 7 bases, leaving 10 bases not matched to a gene. Germline V gene sequence: CDR1 MNHNS, CDR2 SASEGT. There are 15 residues in the CDR3.

The V and J genes are TRBV5-4 and TRBJ2-7, with 12 bases identical to TRBD2. Germline V gene data show CDR1 as SGHNT and CDR2 as YYREEE (reference sequence). This CDR3 is built from 17 residues. V gave up 2 bases and J gave up 0 bases; unmatched junction bases: 6. The CDR3 bases are TGTGCCAGCAGCTTACGACTAGCGGGGGACTTCTCCTACGAGCAGTACTTC. It codes for CASSLRLAGDFSYEQYF.

The rearrangement uses TRBV4-1 and TRBJ2-3, with 8 bases aligning to TRBD2. The CDR3 is made up of 16 amino acids. Germline assignment: CDR1 MGHRA and CDR2 YSYEKL. J was trimmed by 3 bases and V by 0 bases; bases with no gene match: 5. CDR3 DNA sequence: TGCGCCAGCAGCCAAGATCCGGGACTAGAAACAGATACGCAGTATTTT. As protein: CASSQDPGLETDTQYF.